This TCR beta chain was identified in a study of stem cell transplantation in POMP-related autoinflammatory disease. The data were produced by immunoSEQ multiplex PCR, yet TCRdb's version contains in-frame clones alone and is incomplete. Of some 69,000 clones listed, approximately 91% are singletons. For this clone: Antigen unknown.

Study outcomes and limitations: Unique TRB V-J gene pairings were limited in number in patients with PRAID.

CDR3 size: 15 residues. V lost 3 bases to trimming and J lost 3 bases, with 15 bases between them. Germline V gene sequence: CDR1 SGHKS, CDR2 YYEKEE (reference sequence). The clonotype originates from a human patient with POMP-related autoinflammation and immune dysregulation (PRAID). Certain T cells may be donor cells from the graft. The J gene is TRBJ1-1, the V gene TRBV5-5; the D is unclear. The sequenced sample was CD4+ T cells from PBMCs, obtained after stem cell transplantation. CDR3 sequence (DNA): TGTGCCAGCAGCTGGTGGGTGGGTAGGGACACTGAAGCTTTCTTT. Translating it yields CASSWWVGRDTEAFF.